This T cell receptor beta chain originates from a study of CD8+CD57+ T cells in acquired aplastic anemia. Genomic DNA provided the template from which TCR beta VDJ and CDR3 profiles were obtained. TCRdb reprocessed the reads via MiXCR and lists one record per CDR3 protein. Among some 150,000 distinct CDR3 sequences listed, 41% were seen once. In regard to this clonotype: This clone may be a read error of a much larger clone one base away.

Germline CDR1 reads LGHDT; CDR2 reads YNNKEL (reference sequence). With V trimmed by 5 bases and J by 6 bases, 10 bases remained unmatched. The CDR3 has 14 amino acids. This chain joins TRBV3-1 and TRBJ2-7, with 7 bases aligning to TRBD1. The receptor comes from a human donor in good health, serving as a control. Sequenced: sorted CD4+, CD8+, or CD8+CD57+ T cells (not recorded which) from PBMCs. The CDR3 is CASSTRQGTCEQYF. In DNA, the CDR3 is TGTGCCAGCAGCACCCGACAGGGAACCTGCGAGCAGTACTTC.